This T cell receptor (beta chain) comes out of a study of T cell responses to AZD1222 COVID-19 vaccine. Study-level background: Second-dose recipients at about 4 or about 12 weeks were treated as one pooled group. Overall study findings and caveats: Just a handful of AZD1222 recipients tested seropositive at baseline. All repertoire sampling was performed exclusively after the peak T cell response. Donors were mostly white British, more females; clonal diversity possibly underestimated.

Per the germline V gene, CDR1 is LNHDA and CDR2 is SQIVND (reference sequence). This CDR3 spans 15 amino acids. V lost 5 bases to trimming and J lost 3 bases, with 15 bases between them. Data came from immunoSEQ multiplex PCR; TCRdb stores just in-frame clones and leaves some out. The repertoire holds 120,000 to 150,000 clones, 88% seen once, with roughly 2.1% in the top ten. Comment on this clone: The target antigen is unknown.

This sample comprised peripheral blood, obtained on day 0 of AZD1222 vaccination. This clonotype was obtained from an adult in good health. The chain combines TRBV19 with TRBJ2-3; D may be TRBD1 or TRBD2 (5 bases each). The CDR3 DNA follows: TGTGCCAGTAGTTCCTGGGGGAGTAGGACAGATACGCAGTATTTT. Its protein is CASSSWGSRTDTQYF.